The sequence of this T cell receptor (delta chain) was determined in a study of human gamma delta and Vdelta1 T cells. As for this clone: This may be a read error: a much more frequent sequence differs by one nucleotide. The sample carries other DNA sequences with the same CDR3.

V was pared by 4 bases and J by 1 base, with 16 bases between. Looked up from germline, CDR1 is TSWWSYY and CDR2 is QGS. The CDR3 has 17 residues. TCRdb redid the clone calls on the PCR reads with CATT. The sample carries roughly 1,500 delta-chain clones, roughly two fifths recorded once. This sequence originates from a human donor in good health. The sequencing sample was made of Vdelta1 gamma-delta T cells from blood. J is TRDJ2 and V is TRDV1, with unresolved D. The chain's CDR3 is CALGAPSAPHLTAQLFF. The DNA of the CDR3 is TGTGCTCTTGGGGCACCATCTGCCCCCCATTTGACAGCACAACTCTTCTTT.